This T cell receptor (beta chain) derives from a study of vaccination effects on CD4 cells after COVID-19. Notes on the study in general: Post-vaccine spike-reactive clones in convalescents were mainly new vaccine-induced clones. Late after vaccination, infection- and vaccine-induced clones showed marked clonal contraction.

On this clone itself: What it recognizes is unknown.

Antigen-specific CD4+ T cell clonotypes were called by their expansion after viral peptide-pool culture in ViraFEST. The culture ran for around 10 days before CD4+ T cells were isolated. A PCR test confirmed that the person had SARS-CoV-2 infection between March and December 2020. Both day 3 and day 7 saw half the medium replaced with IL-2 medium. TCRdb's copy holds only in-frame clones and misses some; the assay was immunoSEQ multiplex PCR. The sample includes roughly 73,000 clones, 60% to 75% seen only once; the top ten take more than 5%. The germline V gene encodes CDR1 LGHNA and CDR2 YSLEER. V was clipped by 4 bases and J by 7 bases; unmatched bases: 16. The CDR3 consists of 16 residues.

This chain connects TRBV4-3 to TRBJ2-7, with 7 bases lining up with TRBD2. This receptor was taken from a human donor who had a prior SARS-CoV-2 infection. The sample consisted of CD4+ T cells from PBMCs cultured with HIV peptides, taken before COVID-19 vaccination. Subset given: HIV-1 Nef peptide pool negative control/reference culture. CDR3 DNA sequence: TGCGCCAGCAGCCGGGATGGGACTAACCCGCTGCGAGAGCAGTACTTC. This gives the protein CASSRDGTNPLREQYF.